This T cell receptor beta chain was sequenced during a study of identifying expanded T cells in peripheral blood. Overall study results and limits: Over approximately two and four weeks, about 16 and 19 clones changed, versus more than 1 between replicates. Clone count variance between roughly two-week samples rose with total template count.

Healthy donors had no documented immune events, such as infections, while sampled. This clone was detected once. Its specificity is not known. Some clones are missing from TCRdb's copy, which holds only in-frame ones; the method was immunoSEQ multiplex PCR. The table includes fewer than 85,000 clones, roughly four fifths detected once. Germline V lookup: CDR1 SGHAT, CDR2 FQNNGV. The CDR3 has 16 residues. V was clipped by 1 base and J by 12 bases; unmatched bases: 13. The gene calls are TRBV11-2 and TRBJ2-1; 9 bases map to TRBD2. The sample consisted of blood. The sequence was collected from a person aged 18 to 75 in good health. CDR3 loop: CASSLGGVVGLAPQFF. The DNA for the CDR3 is TGTGCCAGCAGCTTAGGGGGGGTAGTGGGACTAGCACCGCAGTTCTTC.